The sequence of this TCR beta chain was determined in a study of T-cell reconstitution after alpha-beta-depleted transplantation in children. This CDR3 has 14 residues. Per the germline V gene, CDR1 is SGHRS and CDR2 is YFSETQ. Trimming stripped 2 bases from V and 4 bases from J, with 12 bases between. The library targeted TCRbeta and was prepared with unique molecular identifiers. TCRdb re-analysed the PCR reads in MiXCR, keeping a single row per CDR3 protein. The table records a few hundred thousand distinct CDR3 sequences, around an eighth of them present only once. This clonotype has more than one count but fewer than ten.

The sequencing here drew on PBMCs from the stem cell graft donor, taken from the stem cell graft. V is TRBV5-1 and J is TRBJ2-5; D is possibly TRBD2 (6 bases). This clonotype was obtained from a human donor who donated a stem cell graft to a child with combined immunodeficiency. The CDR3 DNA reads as TGCGCCAGCAGCTTAAAGGAGGGCCGAGAGACCCAGTACTTC. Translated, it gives CASSLKEGRETQYF.